The 17 T cell receptor beta chains in this list originate from one sample, sequenced in a study of OX40 agonist ivuxolimab in advanced cancers. Assay: immunoSEQ multiplex PCR; the TCRdb copy retains only in-frame clones and omits some. The repertoire holds approximately 79,000 clones, with approximately 90% as singletons. This material consisted of CD4+ or CD8+ T cells sorted from blood, taken in a trial of the OX40 agonist ivuxolimab. These TCRs come from an adult with an advanced solid tumor such as melanoma, head and neck, liver or kidney cancer.

CDR3 DNA: TGTGCCAGCAGCTGGACTAGCGGAGAGACCCAGTACTTC. This sequence encodes CASSWTSGETQYF. This chain connects TRBV5-8 to TRBJ2-5; 10 bases agree with TRBD2. The V gene's germline CDR1 is SGHTS and CDR2 YDEGEE. V was pared by 3 bases and J by 4 bases, with 0 bases of the junction left unmatched. The CDR3 totals 13 residues.

The chain recombines TRBV7-2 with TRBJ1-1; tentative D call: TRBD1 (5 bases). This CDR3 comprises 13 residues. Germline CDR1 and CDR2: SGHTA and FQGNSA. Trimming took 6 bases from V and 4 from J, leaving 12 bases between them. DNA for the CDR3: TGTGCCAGCAGGCCGTCCAGGGCCACTGAAGCTTTCTTT. Protein product: CASRPSRATEAFF.

CDR3 DNA sequence: TGTGCCAGCACGGGGGCCCTAGACGGGCCCCAGCATTTT. Translation: CASTGALDGPQHF. The rearrangement links TRBV6-6 to TRBJ1-5; maybe TRBD1 (6 bases). The CDR3 contains 13 residues. The V end was cut by 7 bases, the J end by 9 bases, with 16 bases between. The germline gives CDR1 MNHNY, CDR2 SVGAGI (reference sequence).

The rearrangement links TRBV4-3 to TRBJ2-1; D perhaps matches TRBD2 (5 bases). V lost 0 bases and J 9 bases, leaving 15 bases between the germline ends. The length of the CDR3 is 15 residues. Germline V lookup: CDR1 LGHNA, CDR2 YSLEER. The CDR3 region is CASSQDTGKRVEQFF. In nucleotides, the CDR3 is TGCGCCAGCAGCCAAGATACCGGGAAAAGGGTTGAGCAGTTCTTC.

The V call is TRBV5-1, the J call TRBJ2-5; D unresolved. Germline V CDR1 and CDR2: SGHRS, YFSETQ. This CDR3 region has 13 residues. The V end lost 0 bases, the J end lost 5 bases, and 8 bases lay between the germline ends. CDR3 nucleotide sequence: TGCGCCAGCAGCTTGGGTGGAAGCGAGACCCAGTACTTC. Protein: CASSLGGSETQYF.

The chain joins TRBV28 to TRBJ1-2; the D gene is possibly TRBD1 (5 bases). Germline V gene lookup returns CDR1 MDHEN and CDR2 SYDVKM. The CDR3 spans 18 residues. V dropped 6 bases and J dropped 2 bases, with 25 bases sitting between them. Written as DNA, the CDR3 is TGTGCCAGCAGCTCCGGTTCAGGCCGGGACTCAGGGAACTATGGCTACACCTTC. The encoded protein is CASSSGSGRDSGNYGYTF.

The chain uses TRBV11-2 and TRBJ2-2; 10 bases fit TRBD1. CDR1 SGHAT and CDR2 FQNNGV come from the germline V gene. The CDR3 length is 16 residues. V dropped 3 bases and J dropped 4; count of bases not matched to a gene: 5. This chain's CDR3 is CASSFGDRGRTGELFF. The DNA of the CDR3 is TGTGCCAGCAGCTTTGGCGACAGGGGGCGCACCGGGGAGCTGTTTTTT.

The V gene is TRBV5-1, the J gene TRBJ1-1, with D perhaps matching TRBD1 (5 bases). CDR3 length equals 13 residues. Trimming removed 4 bases at V and 7 bases at J, with 14 bases between. In germline, CDR1 is SGHRS, CDR2 YFSETQ. The CDR3 is CASSPGPSGEAFF. The CDR3 bases are TGCGCCAGCAGCCCGGGACCCTCGGGTGAAGCTTTCTTT.

V gene TRBV10-3 combines with J gene TRBJ2-1, with D possibly being TRBD2 (7 bases). Between the trimmed V and J ends, which lost 8 bases and 1 base, there was a span of 12 bases. This CDR3 spans 14 amino acids. The germline gives CDR1 ENHRY, CDR2 SYGVKD. The CDR3 DNA reads as TGTGCCATCTTGGGAGGGGGGTCCTACAATGAGCAGTTCTTC. It specifies CAILGGGSYNEQFF.

The chain joins TRBV18 to TRBJ2-7, with D unresolved. The CDR3 loop spans 15 amino acids. The V and J ends lost 1 base and 4 bases respectively, with 14 bases between them. Germline V gives CDR1 KGHSH, CDR2 LQKENI. The CDR3 DNA is TGTGCCAGCTCACCACGTTTAGAATTGACTTACGAGCAGTACTTC. It encodes CASSPRLELTYEQYF. The full variable domain, with the rest looked up from reference TRBV18 and TRBJ2-7, is NAGVMQNPRHLVRRRGQEARLRCSPMKGHSHVYWYRQLPEEGLKFMVYLQKENIIDESGMPKERFSAEFPKEGPSILRIQQVVRGDSAAYFCASSPRLELTYEQYFGPGTRLTVT.

This clone was detected a few times. J is TRBJ2-5 and V is TRBV25-1; D remains ambiguous. The CDR3 has 11 residues. Germline assignment: CDR1 MGHDK and CDR2 SYGVNS. V was pared by 5 bases and J by 8 bases, with 9 bases between. The CDR3 sequence is CASSLGLTQYF. DNA of the CDR3: TGTGCCAGCAGTTTGGGTCTAACCCAGTACTTC.

The rearrangement links TRBV19 to TRBJ1-2, with TRBD1 as a possible D gene (6 bases). The V end was cut by 6 bases, the J end by 0 bases, with 11 bases between. There are 14 residues in the CDR3. Germline loops: CDR1 LNHDA, CDR2 SQIVND (reference sequence). The CDR3 sequence: CASRTTGPNYGYTF. In DNA form, the CDR3 reads TGTGCCAGTAGGACGACAGGTCCTAACTATGGCTACACCTTC. Drawing the rest from reference TRBV19 and TRBJ1-2, the complete variable domain is DGGITQSPKYLFRKEGQNVTLSCEQNLNHDAMYWYRQDPGQGLRLIYYSQIVNDFQKGDIAEGYSVSREKKESFPLTVTSAQKNPTAFYLCASRTTGPNYGYTFGSGTRLTVV.

The V call is TRBV2, the J call TRBJ1-2, with D tentatively TRBD1 (5 bases). V was pared by 7 bases and J by 2 bases, with 8 bases between. This CDR3 has 12 amino acids. Germline V gene sequence: CDR1 SNHLY, CDR2 FYNNEI. CDR3 nucleotides: TGTGCCAGCAAGCGGGACAACTATGGCTACACCTTC. Protein sequence: CASKRDNYGYTF.

This clone was found a few times. This sequence joins TRBV5-4 and TRBJ2-1; 9 bases align to TRBD2. This CDR3 has 15 residues. The germline gives CDR1 SGHNT, CDR2 YYREEE (reference sequence). V lost 4 bases to trimming and J lost 6 bases; unmatched junction nucleotides: 8. CDR3 sequence reads: CASSLSGGFLNEQFF. Here the CDR3 DNA reads TGTGCCAGCAGCCTTAGCGGGGGTTTTCTCAATGAGCAGTTCTTC.

This clone was recorded only once. The chain is built from TRBV13 and TRBJ2-1; a weak D match, TRBD2 (7 bases). CDR1 and CDR2 from the germline V gene are PRHDT and FYEKMQ (reference sequence). The CDR3 has 16 residues. Trimming took off 1 base at V and 1 base at J, with 11 bases between the two ends. CDR3 DNA sequence: TGTGCCAGCAGCTTAGTCCGGGGGGCTTCCTACAATGAGCAGTTCTTC. It encodes CASSLVRGASYNEQFF.

The V gene is TRBV28, the J gene TRBJ1-2, with D uncertain. Trimming pared 8 bases from V and 11 bases from J, leaving 15 bases between. The CDR3 runs 11 residues. The germline CDR1 and CDR2 sequences are MDHEN and SYDVKM. The CDR3 spells CASFQRQIYTF. The CDR3 nucleotides are TGTGCCAGCTTTCAAAGGCAGATATACACCTTC.

The chain employs TRBV6-5 and TRBJ2-7, with 8 positions matching TRBD1. Germline trimming cut 4 bases from V and 2 bases from J; bases unmatched to any gene: 1. This CDR3 has 13 amino acids. From germline, CDR1 is MNHEY and CDR2 SVGAGI. The CDR3 nucleotides are TGTGCCAGCAGTTCACAGGGGGCCTACGAGCAGTACTTC. It yields the protein CASSSQGAYEQYF.